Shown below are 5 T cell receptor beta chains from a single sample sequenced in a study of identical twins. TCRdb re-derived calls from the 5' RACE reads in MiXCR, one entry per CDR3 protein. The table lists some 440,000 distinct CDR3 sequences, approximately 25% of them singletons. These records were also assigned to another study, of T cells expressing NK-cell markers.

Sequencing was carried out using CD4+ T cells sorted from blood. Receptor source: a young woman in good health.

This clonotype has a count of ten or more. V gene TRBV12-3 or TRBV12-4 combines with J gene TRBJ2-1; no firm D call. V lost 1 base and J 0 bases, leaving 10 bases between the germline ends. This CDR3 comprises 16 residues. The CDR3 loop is CASSLGLTSSYNEQFF. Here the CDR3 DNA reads TGTGCCAGCAGTTTAGGTCTCACAAGCTCCTACAATGAGCAGTTCTTC.

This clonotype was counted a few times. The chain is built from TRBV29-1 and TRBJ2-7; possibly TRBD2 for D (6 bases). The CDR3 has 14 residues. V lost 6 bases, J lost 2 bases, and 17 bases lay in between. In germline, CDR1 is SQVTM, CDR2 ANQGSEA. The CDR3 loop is CSVATGTATYEQYF. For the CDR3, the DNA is TGCAGCGTCGCCACTGGGACTGCAACCTACGAGCAGTACTTC.

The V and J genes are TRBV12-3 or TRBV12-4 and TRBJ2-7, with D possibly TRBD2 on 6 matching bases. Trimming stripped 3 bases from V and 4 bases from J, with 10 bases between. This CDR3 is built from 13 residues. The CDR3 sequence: CASSLLGGYEQYF. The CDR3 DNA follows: TGTGCCAGCAGTTTGCTGGGGGGATACGAGCAGTACTTC.

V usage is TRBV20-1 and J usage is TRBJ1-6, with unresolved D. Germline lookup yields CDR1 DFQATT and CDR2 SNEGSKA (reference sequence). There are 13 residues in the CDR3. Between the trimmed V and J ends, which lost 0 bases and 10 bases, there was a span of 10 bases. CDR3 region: CSAREALRSPLHF. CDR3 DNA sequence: TGCAGTGCTAGAGAGGCGTTGCGGTCACCCCTCCACTTT.

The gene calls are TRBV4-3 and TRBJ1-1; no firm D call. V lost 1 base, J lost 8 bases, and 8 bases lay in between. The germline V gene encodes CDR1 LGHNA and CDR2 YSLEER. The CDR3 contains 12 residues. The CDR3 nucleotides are TGCGCCAGCAGCCAAGGGTCCAGGGAAGCTTTCTTT. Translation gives CASSQGSREAFF.